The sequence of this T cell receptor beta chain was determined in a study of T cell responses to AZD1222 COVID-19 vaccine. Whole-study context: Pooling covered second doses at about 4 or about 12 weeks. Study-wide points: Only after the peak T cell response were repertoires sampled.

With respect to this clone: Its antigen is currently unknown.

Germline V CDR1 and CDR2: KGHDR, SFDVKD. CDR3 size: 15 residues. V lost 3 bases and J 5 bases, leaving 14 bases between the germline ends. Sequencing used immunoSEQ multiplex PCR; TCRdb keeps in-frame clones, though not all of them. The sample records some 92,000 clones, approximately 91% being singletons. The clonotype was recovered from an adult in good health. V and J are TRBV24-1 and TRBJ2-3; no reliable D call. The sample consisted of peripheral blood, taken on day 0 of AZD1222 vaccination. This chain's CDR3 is CATSDSSSLGDTQYF. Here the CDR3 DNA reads TGTGCCACCAGTGATAGTAGCAGCCTCGGAGATACGCAGTATTTT.